Presented here are 16 T cell receptor beta chains from one specimen sequenced in a study of T cell changes during pregnancy in multiple sclerosis. Libraries were prepared by immunoSEQ multiplex PCR; TCRdb keeps only in-frame clonotypes and omits some of them. Of around 63,000 clones in the sample, 90% to 95% were seen once. This specimen was peripheral blood, taken after pregnancy. Source of these receptors: a female donor in good health, enrolled as a control in a pregnancy study.

This chain joins TRBV30 and TRBJ1-4; D perhaps matches TRBD1 (5 bases). CDR1 is GTSNPN, CDR2 SVGIG, per germline (reference sequence). This CDR3 has 14 amino acids. V was pared by 0 bases and J by 4 bases, with 9 bases between. DNA for the CDR3: TGTGCCTGGAGTGTAGTCGGGGGTAATGAAAAACTGTTTTTT. Translation: CAWSVVGGNEKLFF.

The rearrangement joins TRBV4-1 to TRBJ1-1, with D unclear. The germline V gene has CDR1 MGHRA and CDR2 YSYEKL. With 5 bases removed from V and 1 base from J, the gap between germline ends came to 8 bases. There are 13 residues in the CDR3. The CDR3 loop reads CASSTRGNTEAFF. The CDR3, as DNA: TGCGCCAGCAGCACCCGGGGGAACACTGAAGCTTTCTTT.

Details on this clone: One end of the junction does not line up with germline, which may come from a read error. V and J are TRBV7-9 and TRBJ2-1; 8 positions match TRBD2. The CDR3 extends over 17 amino acids. Germline V gene sequence: CDR1 SEHNR, CDR2 FQNEAQ (reference sequence). DNA for the CDR3: TGTGCCAGCAGCATAGCACGGGGGGGGCTGTCCTACAATGAGCAGTTCTTC. This sequence encodes CASSIARGGLSYNEQFF.

The chain has TRBV6-5 and TRBJ1-2; D is undetermined. V was shortened by 6 bases and J by 2 bases, with 16 bases between the two germline ends. Germline values: CDR1 MNHEY, CDR2 SVGAGI. The CDR3 is 15 residues long. The DNA for the CDR3 is TGTGCCAGCAGCGATACCAGTCATGCCAACTATGGCTACACCTTC. Translated, it gives CASSDTSHANYGYTF.

The rearrangement joins TRBV21-1 to TRBJ2-6; the table gives TRBD2 as D, unverified against the DNA. TRBV21-1 is noted as a pseudogene. The CDR3 extends over 17 amino acids. In nucleotides, the CDR3 is TGTGCCAGCTCGGGCCCCCGGGAGAGCTCTGGGGCCAACGTCCTGACTTTC. It yields the protein CASSGPRESSGANVLTF.

V is TRBV7-3 and J is TRBJ1-1; D is unclear. From germline, CDR1 is SGHTA and CDR2 FQGTGA. The CDR3 is 13 amino acids. With 2 bases removed from V and 11 bases from J, the gap between germline ends came to 15 bases. This CDR3 is CASSLDPDLEAFF. In DNA form, the CDR3 reads TGTGCCAGCAGCTTAGATCCTGACCTGGAGGCTTTCTTT.

The chain recombines TRBV11-2 with TRBJ1-1; 8 bases match TRBD1. V shed 1 base and J 10 bases; nucleotides not matched to a gene: 8. Germline V gives CDR1 SGHAT, CDR2 FQNNGV. The CDR3 has 14 amino acids. CDR3 region: CASSLAGQGRGAFF. Written as DNA, the CDR3 is TGTGCCAGCAGCTTAGCCGGACAGGGAAGGGGAGCTTTCTTT. Drawing the rest from reference TRBV11-2 and TRBJ1-1, the complete variable domain is EAGVAQSPRYKIIEKRQSVAFWCNPISGHATLYWYQQILGQGPKLLIQFQNNGVVDDSQLPKDRFSAERLKGVDSTLKIQPAKLEDSAVYLCASSLAGQGRGAFFGQGTRLTVV.

The chain has TRBV7-2 and TRBJ2-1, with 9 bases identical to TRBD2. The CDR3 has 13 amino acids. The V segment lost 5 bases and the J segment 7 bases; nucleotides outside the gene matches: 3. Germline values: CDR1 SGHTA, CDR2 FQGNSA. CDR3 protein: CASSRSGGNEQFF. CDR3 coding DNA: TGTGCCAGCAGCCGCAGCGGGGGGAATGAGCAGTTCTTC.

The V gene is TRBV30, the J gene TRBJ1-1; 7 positions agree with TRBD1. In germline, CDR1 is GTSNPN, CDR2 SVGIG (reference sequence). The J segment lost 9 bases and the V segment lost 3 bases, leaving 13 bases of the junction unmatched. The length of the CDR3 is 14 residues. The chain's CDR3 is CAWSIPGTDEKAFF. The CDR3 DNA reads as TGTGCCTGGAGCATACCAGGGACAGACGAGAAAGCTTTCTTT. Full variable domain (outside the CDR3, taken from reference TRBV30 and TRBJ1-1): SQTIHQWPATLVQPVGSPLSLECTVEGTSNPNLYWYRQAAGRGLQLLFYSVGIGQISSEVPQNLSASRPQDRQFILSSKKLLLSDSGFYLCAWSIPGTDEKAFFGQGTRLTVV.

Note on this clone: Its ends do not fully match the called genes, so a read error is possible. The rearrangement links TRBV6-6 to TRBJ1-2; 9 bases are a match to TRBD1. Germline values: CDR1 MNHNY, CDR2 SVGAGI (reference sequence). The CDR3 is 11 amino acids. CDR3 protein: CASSYSGTGLF. The CDR3 DNA reads TGTGCCAGCAGTTACTCGGGGACAGGGTTATTC.

This chain joins TRBV30 and TRBJ2-7, with 9 bases identical to TRBD2. The CDR3 contains 13 residues. Per the germline V gene, CDR1 is GTSNPN and CDR2 is SVGIG (reference sequence). CDR3 DNA sequence: TGTGCTTGGGGCGGGGGGGCAGCCTACGAGCAGTACTTC. This encodes CAWGGGAAYEQYF.

This sequence joins TRBV11-1 and TRBJ2-2; possible D gene TRBD1, 5 bases. The CDR3 is 12 amino acids. The germline V gene has CDR1 SGHAT and CDR2 FQDESV (reference sequence). V lost 2 bases to trimming and J lost 7 bases, with 5 bases between them. The CDR3 nucleotides read TGTGCCAGCAGCTTACAGGGCGGGGAGCTGTTTTTT. Protein: CASSLQGGELFF.

This rearrangement joins TRBV6-6 to TRBJ1-4; 7 bases fit TRBD1. V lost 5 bases, J lost 13 bases, and 13 bases stayed unmatched. CDR1 is MNHNY and CDR2 is SVGAGI in the germline V gene (reference sequence). The CDR3 contains 14 residues. The chain's CDR3 is CASSPGTALPGLFF. CDR3 sequence (DNA): TGTGCCAGCAGTCCCGGGACAGCCCTCCCAGGACTGTTTTTT.

The table lists this clone with a count of one. The chain is built from TRBV7-9 and TRBJ2-7; 7 positions agree with TRBD1. Germline values: CDR1 SEHNR, CDR2 FQNEAQ (reference sequence). This CDR3 is 15 amino acids long. V gave up 5 bases and J gave up 0 bases; unmatched junction bases: 7. CDR3 sequence reads: CASSNRGVGSYEQYF. The CDR3 coding sequence is TGTGCCAGCAGCAACAGGGGAGTTGGCTCCTACGAGCAGTACTTC.

The chain has TRBV7-3 and TRBJ2-2, with D maybe TRBD1 (6 bases). V was cut by 5 bases and J by 11 bases, with 12 bases left in between. The V gene's germline CDR1 is SGHTA and CDR2 FQGTGA. The CDR3 has 12 amino acids. CDR3 bases: TGTGCCAGCAGCCCACAGGGCGTCGAGCTGTTTTTT. It codes for CASSPQGVELFF.

CDR3 sequence: CASSYSQGQETQYF. In DNA, the CDR3 is TGTGCCAGCAGTTACTCACAGGGGCAAGAGACCCAGTACTTC. This sequence joins TRBV6-5 and TRBJ2-5; 7 nucleotides agree with TRBD1. Germline V gene lookup returns CDR1 MNHEY and CDR2 SVGAGI. The V and J ends lost 0 bases and 2 bases, in that order; junction bases with no gene match: 0. This CDR3 is built from 14 residues.